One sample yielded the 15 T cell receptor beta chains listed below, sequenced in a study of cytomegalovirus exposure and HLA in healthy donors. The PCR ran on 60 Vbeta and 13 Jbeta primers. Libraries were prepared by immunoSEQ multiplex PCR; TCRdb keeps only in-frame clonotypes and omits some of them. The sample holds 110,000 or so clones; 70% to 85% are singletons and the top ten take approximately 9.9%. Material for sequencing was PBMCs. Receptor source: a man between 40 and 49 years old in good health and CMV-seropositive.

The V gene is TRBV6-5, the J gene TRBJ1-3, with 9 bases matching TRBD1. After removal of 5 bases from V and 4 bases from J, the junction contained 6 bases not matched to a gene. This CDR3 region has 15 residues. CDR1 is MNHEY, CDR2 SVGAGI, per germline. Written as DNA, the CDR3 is TGTGCCAGCAGTCGGACAGGGGATTTAGGAAACACCATATATTTT. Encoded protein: CASSRTGDLGNTIYF.

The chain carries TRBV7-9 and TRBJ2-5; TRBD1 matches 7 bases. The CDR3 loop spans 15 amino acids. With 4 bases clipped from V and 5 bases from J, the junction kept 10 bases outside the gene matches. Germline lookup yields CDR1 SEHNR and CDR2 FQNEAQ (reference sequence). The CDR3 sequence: CASSSARTGKETQYF. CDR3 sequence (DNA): TGTGCCAGCAGCTCAGCCCGGACAGGCAAGGAGACCCAGTACTTC.

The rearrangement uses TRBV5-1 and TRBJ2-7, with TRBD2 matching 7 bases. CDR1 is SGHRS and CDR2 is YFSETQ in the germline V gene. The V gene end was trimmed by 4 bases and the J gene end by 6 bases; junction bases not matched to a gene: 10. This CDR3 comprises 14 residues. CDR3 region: CASSDTGTIFEQYF. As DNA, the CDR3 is TGCGCCAGCAGCGACACCGGGACTATCTTCGAGCAGTACTTC.

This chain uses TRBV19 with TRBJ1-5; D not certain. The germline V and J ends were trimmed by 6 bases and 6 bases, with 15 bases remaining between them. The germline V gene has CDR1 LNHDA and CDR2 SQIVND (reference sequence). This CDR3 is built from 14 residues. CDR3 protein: CASRAALFSQPQHF. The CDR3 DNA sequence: TGTGCCAGTAGGGCTGCCCTCTTTTCTCAGCCCCAGCATTTT.

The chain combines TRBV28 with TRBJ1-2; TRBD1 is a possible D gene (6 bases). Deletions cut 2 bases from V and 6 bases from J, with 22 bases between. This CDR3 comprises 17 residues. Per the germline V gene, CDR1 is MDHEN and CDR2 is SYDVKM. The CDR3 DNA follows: TGTGCCAGCAGTTTAGAGGTTTGGGGGGGGCTACAGGATGGCTACACCTTC. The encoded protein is CASSLEVWGGLQDGYTF.

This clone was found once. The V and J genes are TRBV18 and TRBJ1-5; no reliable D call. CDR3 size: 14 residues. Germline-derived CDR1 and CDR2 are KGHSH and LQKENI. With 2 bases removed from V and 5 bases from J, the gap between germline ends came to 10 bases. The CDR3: CASSPELADQPQHF. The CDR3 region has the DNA TGTGCCAGCTCACCAGAGTTGGCGGATCAGCCCCAGCATTTT.

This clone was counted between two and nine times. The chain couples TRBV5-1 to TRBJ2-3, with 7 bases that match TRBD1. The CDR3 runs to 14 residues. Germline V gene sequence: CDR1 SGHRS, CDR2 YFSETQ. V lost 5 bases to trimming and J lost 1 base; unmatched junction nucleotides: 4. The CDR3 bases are TGCGCCAGCAGACAGGGGTCCCGCACAGATACGCAGTATTTT. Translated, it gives CASRQGSRTDTQYF.

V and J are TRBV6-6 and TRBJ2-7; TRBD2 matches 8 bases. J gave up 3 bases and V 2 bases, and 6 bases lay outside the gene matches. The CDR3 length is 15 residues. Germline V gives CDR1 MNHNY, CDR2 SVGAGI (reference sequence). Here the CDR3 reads CASSYLGSGVYEQYF. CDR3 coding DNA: TGTGCCAGCAGTTACCTTGGTAGCGGGGTCTACGAGCAGTACTTC.

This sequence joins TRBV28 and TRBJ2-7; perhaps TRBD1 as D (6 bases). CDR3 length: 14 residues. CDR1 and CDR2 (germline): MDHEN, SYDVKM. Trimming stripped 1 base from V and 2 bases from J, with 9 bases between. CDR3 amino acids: CASSLYGTTYEQYF. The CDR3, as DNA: TGTGCCAGCAGTTTATACGGGACAACCTACGAGCAGTACTTC.

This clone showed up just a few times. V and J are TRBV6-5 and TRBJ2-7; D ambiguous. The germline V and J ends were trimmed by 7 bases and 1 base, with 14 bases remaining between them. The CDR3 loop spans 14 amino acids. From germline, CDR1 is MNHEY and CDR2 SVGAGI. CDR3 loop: CASTPGGLSYEQYF. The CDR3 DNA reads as TGTGCCAGCACTCCCGGCGGTCTATCCTACGAGCAGTACTTC.

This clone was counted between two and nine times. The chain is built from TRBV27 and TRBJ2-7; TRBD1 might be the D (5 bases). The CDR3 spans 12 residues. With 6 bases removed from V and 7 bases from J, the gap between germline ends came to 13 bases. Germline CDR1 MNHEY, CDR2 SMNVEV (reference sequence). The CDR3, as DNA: TGTGCCAGCAGACAACCCCCAGGGGAGCAGTACTTC. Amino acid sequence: CASRQPPGEQYF.

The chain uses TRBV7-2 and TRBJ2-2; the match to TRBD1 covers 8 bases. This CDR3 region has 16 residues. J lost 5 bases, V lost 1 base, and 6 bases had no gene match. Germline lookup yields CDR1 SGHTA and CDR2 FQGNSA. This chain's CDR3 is CASSLVPTGGTGELFF. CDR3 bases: TGTGCCAGCAGCTTAGTCCCAACAGGGGGTACCGGGGAGCTGTTTTTT.

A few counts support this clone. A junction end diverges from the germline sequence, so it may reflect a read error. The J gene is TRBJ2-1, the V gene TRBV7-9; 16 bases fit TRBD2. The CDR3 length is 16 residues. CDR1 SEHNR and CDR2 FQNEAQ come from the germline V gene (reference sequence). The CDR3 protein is CSSSSGTSGGALEQFF. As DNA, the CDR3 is TGTTCCAGCAGCTCCGGGACTAGCGGGGGGGCCCTTGAGCAGTTCTTC.

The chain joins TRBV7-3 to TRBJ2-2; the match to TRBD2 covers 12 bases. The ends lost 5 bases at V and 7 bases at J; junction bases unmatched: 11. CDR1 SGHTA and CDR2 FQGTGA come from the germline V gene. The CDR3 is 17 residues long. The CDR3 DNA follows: TGTGCCAGCAGCCCCCGACTAGCGGGGGCTCCCGGCGGGGAGCTGTTTTTT. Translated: CASSPRLAGAPGGELFF.

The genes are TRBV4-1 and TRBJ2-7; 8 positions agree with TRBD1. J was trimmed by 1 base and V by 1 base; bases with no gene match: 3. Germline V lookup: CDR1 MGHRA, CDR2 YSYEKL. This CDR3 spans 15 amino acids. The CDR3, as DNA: TGCGCCAGCAGCCAAGCCCAGGGGGCATCCTACGAGCAGTACTTC. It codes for CASSQAQGASYEQYF.